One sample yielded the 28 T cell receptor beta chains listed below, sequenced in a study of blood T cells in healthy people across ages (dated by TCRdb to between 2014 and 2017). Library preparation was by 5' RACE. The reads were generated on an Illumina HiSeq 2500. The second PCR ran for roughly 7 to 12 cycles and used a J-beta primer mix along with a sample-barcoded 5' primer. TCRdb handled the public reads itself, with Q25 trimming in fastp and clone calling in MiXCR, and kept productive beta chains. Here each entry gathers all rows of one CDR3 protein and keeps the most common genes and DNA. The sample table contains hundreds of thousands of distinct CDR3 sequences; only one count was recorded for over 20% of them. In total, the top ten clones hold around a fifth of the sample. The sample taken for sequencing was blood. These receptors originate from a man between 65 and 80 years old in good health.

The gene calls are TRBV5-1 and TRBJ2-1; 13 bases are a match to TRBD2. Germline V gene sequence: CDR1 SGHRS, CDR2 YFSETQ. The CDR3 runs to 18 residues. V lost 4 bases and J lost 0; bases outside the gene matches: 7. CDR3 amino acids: CASSTQTSGRSSYNEQFF. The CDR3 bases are TGCGCCAGCAGCACGCAGACTAGCGGGAGGAGCTCCTACAATGAGCAGTTCTTC.

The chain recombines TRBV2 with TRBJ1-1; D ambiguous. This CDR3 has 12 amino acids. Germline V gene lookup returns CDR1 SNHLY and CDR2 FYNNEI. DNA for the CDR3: TGTGCTTCGCCGACTTCCGGCACTGAAGCTTTCTTT. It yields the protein CASPTSGTEAFF.

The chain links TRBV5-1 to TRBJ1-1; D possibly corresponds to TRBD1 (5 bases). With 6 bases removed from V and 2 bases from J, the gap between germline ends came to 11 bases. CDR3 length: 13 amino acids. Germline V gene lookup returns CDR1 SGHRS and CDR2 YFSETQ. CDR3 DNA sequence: TGCGCCAGCACTGGACACTATAACACTGAAGCTTTCTTT. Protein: CASTGHYNTEAFF.

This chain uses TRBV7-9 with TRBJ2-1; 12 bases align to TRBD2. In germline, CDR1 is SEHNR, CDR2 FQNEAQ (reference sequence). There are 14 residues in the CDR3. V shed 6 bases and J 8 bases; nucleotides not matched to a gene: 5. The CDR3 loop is CASRLAGGFDEQFF. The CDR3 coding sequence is TGTGCCAGCAGGCTAGCGGGGGGGTTCGATGAGCAGTTCTTC.

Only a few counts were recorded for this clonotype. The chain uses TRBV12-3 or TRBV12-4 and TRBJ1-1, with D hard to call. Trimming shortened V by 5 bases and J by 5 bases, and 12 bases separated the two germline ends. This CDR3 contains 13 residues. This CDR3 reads CASSPPGRTEAFF. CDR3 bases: TGTGCCAGCAGTCCCCCAGGTCGGACTGAAGCTTTCTTT.

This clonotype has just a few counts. The chain's CDR3 is CASSVAGGLSYEQYF. In DNA form, the CDR3 reads TGTGCCAGCAGCGTAGCTGGAGGGCTCTCCTACGAGCAGTACTTC. V gene TRBV9 combines with J gene TRBJ2-7; TRBD2 might be the D (6 bases). Trimming left V 0 bases short and J 0 bases short, with 10 bases between. The CDR3 extends over 15 amino acids. CDR1 and CDR2 (germline): SGDLS, YYNGEE. The whole variable domain, filled in from reference TRBV9 and TRBJ2-7, reads DSGVTQTPKHLITATGQRVTLRCSPRSGDLSVYWYQQSLDQGLQFLIQYYNGEERAKGNILERFSAQQFPDLHSELNLSSLELGDSALYFCASSVAGGLSYEQYFGPGTRLTVT.

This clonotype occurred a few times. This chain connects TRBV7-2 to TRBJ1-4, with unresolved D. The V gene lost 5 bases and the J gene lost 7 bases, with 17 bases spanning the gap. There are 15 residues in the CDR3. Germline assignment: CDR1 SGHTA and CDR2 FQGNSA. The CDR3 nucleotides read TGTGCCAGCAGCGCTCCTTCTGGGAGGACTGAAAAACTGTTTTTT. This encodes CASSAPSGRTEKLFF.

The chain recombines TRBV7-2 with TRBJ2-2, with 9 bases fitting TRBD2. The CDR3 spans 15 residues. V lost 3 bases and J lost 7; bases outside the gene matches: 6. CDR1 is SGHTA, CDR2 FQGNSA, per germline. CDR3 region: CTSSFGTSFGGELFF. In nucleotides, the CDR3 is TGTACCAGCAGCTTCGGGACTAGCTTCGGCGGGGAGCTGTTTTTT.

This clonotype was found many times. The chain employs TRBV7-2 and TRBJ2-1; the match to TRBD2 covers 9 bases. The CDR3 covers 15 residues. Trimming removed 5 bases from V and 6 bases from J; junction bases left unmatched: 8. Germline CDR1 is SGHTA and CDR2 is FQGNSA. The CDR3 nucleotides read TGTGCCAGCAGCCCATACGGGACTAGCTCCAATGAGCAGTTCTTC. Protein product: CASSPYGTSSNEQFF.

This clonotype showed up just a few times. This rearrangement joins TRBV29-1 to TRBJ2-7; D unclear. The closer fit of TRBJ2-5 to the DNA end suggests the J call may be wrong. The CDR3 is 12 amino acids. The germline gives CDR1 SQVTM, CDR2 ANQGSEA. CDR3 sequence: CSVVPEPQTQYF. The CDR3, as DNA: TGCAGCGTTGTACCGGAGCCCCAGACCCAGTACTTC.

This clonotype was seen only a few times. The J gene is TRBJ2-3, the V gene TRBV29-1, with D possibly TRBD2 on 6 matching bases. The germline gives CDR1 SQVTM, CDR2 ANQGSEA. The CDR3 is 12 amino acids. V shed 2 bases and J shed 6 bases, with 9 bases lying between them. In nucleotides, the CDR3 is TGCAGCGTTGAACGTGGGGGGGATACGCAGTATTTT. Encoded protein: CSVERGGDTQYF.

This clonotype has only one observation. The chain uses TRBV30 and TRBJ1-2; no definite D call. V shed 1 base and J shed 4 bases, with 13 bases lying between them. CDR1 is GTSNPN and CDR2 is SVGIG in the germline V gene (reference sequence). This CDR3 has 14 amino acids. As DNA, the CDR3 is TGTGCCTGGAGTGGCGAGACATACGTCTATGGCTACACCTTC. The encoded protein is CAWSGETYVYGYTF.

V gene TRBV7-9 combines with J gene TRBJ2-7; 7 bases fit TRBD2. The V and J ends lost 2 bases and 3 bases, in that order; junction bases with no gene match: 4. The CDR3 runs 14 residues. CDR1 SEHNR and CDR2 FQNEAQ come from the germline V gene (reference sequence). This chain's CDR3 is CASSLRGDYYEQYF. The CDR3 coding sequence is TGTGCCAGCAGCTTACGGGGGGACTACTACGAGCAGTACTTC.

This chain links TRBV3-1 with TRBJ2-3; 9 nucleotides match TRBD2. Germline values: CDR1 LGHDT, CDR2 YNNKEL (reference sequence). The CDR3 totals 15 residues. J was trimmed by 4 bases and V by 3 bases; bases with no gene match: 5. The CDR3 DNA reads TGTGCCAGCAGCCAGGTAGCGGGAGCATCAGATACGCAGTATTTT. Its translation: CASSQVAGASDTQYF.

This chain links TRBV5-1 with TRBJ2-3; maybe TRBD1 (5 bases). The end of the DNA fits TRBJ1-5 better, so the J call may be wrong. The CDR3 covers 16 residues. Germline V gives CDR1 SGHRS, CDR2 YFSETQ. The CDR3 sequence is CASSLDQGPGTDTQHF. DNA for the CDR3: TGCGCCAGCAGCTTGGACCAGGGACCGGGCACAGATACGCAGCATTTT.

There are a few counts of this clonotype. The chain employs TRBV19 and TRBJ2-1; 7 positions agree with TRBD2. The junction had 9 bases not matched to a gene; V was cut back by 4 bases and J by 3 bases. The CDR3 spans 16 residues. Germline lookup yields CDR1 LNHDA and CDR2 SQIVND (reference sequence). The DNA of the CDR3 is TGTGCCAGTAGTAGGGCGAGGGCTAGCGGCTACAATGAGCAGTTCTTC. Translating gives CASSRARASGYNEQFF. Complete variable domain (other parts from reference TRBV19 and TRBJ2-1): DGGITQSPKYLFRKEGQNVTLSCEQNLNHDAMYWYRQDPGQGLRLIYYSQIVNDFQKGDIAEGYSVSREKKESFPLTVTSAQKNPTAFYLCASSRARASGYNEQFFGPGTRLTVL.

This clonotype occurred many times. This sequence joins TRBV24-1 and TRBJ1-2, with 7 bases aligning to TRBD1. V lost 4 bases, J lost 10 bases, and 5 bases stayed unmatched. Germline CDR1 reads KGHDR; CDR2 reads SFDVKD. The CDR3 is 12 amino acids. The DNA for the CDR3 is TGTGCCACCAGTGAGAGGGGGCAGGTCTACACCTTC. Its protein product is CATSERGQVYTF.

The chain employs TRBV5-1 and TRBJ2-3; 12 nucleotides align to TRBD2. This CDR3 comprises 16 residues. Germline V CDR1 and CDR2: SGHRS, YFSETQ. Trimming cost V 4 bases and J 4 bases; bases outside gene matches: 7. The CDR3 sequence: CASSGGPSGGADTQYF. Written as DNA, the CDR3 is TGCGCCAGCAGCGGAGGTCCTAGCGGGGGGGCAGATACGCAGTATTTT.

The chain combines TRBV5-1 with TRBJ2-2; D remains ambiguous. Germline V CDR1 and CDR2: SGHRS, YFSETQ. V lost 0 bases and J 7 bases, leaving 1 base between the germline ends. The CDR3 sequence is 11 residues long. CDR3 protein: CASSLDGELFF. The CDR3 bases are TGCGCCAGCAGCTTGGACGGGGAGCTGTTTTTT.

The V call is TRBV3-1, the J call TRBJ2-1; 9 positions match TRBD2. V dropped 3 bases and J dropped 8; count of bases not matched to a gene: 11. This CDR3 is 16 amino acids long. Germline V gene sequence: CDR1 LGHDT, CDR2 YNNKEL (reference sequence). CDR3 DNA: TGTGCCAGCAGCCAGGGCCGCGGGGGGGCCCTGGATGAGCAGTTCTTC. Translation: CASSQGRGGALDEQFF.

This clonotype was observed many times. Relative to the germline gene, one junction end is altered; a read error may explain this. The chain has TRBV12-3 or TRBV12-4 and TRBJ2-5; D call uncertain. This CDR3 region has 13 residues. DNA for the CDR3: TGCGCCAGCAGCTTGTCCGGTGGGGAGACCCAGTACTTC. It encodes CASSLSGGETQYF.

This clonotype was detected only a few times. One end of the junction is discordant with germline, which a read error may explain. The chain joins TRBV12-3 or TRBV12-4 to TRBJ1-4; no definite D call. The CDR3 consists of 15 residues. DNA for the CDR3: TGTGCCGGCAGTTTTAGCCCTCGGAGGGATGAAAAACTGTTTTTT. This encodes CAGSFSPRRDEKLFF.

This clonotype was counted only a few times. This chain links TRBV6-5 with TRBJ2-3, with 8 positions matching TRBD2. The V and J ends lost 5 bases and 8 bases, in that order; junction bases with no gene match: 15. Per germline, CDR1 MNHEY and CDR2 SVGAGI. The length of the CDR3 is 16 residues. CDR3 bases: TGTGCCAGCAGTAAAGGCTGGCGGGAGGATCCCGGTACGCAGTATTTT. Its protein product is CASSKGWREDPGTQYF.

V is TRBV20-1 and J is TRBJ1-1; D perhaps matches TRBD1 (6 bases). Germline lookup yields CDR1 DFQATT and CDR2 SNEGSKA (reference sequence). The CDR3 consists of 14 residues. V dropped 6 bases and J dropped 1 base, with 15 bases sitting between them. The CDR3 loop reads CSAPGGRPNTEAFF. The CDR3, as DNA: TGCAGTGCCCCGGGGGGCAGACCGAACACTGAAGCTTTCTTT.

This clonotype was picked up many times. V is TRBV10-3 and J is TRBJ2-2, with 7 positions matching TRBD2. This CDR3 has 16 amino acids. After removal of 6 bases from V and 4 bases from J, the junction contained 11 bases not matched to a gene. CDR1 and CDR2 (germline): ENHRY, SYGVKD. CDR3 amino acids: CAIREAGLSTTGELFF. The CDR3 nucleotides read TGTGCCATCAGAGAAGCGGGACTATCGACCACCGGGGAGCTGTTTTTT.

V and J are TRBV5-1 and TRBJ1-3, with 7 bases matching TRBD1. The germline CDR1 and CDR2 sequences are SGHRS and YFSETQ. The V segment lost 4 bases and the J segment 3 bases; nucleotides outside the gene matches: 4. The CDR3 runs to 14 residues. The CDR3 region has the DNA TGCGCCAGCAGCACGCGGGACAGTGGAAACACCATATATTTT. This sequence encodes CASSTRDSGNTIYF. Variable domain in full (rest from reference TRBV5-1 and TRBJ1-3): KAGVTQTPRYLIKTRGQQVTLSCSPISGHRSVSWYQQTPGQGLQFLFEYFSETQRNKGNFPGRFSGRQFSNSRSEMNVSTLELGDSALYLCASSTRDSGNTIYFGEGSWLTVV.

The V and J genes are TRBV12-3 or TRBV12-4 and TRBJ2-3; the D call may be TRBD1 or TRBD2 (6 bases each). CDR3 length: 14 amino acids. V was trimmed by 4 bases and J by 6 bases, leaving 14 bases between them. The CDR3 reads CASSYGGGGDTQYF. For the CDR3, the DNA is TGTGCCAGCAGTTACGGAGGGGGTGGGGATACGCAGTATTTT.

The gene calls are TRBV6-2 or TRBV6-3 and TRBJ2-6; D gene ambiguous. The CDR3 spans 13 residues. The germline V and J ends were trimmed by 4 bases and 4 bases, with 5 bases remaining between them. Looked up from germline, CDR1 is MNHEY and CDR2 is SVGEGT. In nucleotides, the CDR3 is TGTGCCAGCAGTTTGATGGGGGCCAACGTCCTGACTTTC. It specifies CASSLMGANVLTF.